This T cell receptor (beta chain) emerged from a study of shared clonotypes between healthy human individuals. Germline V CDR1 and CDR2: SQVTM, ANQGSEA. This CDR3 has 16 residues. The germline V and J ends were trimmed by 1 base and 6 bases, with 21 bases remaining between them. Positive CCR7 selection of CD45RO-negative cells yielded the naive CD8 cells, and terminally differentiated effector memory CD45RA+ cells were excluded. Overall study findings and caveats: Estimated richness values were generally larger in naive subsets than in memory subsets.

This clone was seen a single time. What it binds is not known. Libraries were prepared by immunoSEQ multiplex PCR; TCRdb keeps only in-frame clonotypes and omits some of them. The table includes around 2.1 million clones, more than 85% detected once. The chain couples TRBV29-1 to TRBJ1-2; TRBD1 might be the D (5 bases). This receptor was taken from a man between 18 and 29 years old in good health. Some clones in this sample may be carry-over from other donors' samples. Material: naive CD8+ T cells from PBMCs. In DNA, the CDR3 is TGCAGCGTTGAAGGGGGCCGGGGAATACGAATCGATGGCTACACCTTC. Protein sequence: CSVEGGRGIRIDGYTF.